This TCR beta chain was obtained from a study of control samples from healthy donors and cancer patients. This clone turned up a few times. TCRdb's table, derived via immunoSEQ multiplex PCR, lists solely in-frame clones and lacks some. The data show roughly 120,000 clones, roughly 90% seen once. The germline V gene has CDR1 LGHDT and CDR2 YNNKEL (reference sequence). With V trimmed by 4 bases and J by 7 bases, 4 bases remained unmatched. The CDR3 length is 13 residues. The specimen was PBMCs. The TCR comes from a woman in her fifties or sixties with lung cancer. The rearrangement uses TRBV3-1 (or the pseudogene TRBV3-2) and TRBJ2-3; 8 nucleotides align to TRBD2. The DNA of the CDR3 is TGTGCCAGCAGCCCACGGACTAGCAATACGCAGTATTTT. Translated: CASSPRTSNTQYF.